This TCR beta chain is drawn from a study of blood T cell repertoires in COVID-19. Study-wide context: Specimens from acute and convalescent COVID-19 originated in the United States, Italy and Spain. T cells, B-cell-depleted T cells, or PBMCs supplied cDNA or gDNA.

As to this clone: The sample has other DNA sequences that encode this CDR3 too.

Participants in the exposed group had met a COVID-19 case in the 2 weeks before joining the study. TCRdb's copy holds only in-frame clones and misses some; the assay was immunoSEQ multiplex PCR. The sample lists fewer than 250,000 clones, 83% seen once, with about 4.8% in the top ten. This CDR3 region has 15 residues. CDR1 and CDR2 (germline): ENHRY, SYGVKD. The V gene lost 4 bases and the J gene lost 1 base, with 10 bases spanning the gap. The chain joins TRBV10-3 to TRBJ2-2; D gene unclear. Sample: PBMCs or T cells enriched from blood (not recorded which). The source is a woman in her forties or fifties who had been exposed to COVID-19. The CDR3 sequence is CAISGGGRNTGELFF. DNA of the CDR3: TGTGCCATCAGTGGAGGTGGCAGGAACACCGGGGAGCTGTTTTTT.